This is a list of T cell receptor beta chains from one sample in a study of T cell responses to AZD1222 COVID-19 vaccine. Assay: immunoSEQ multiplex PCR; the TCRdb copy retains only in-frame clones and omits some. The table lists approximately 130,000 clones, approximately 91% of them singletons. Sequenced material: peripheral blood, taken on day 0 of AZD1222 vaccination. All receptors come from an adult in good health. Both conserved end residues are part of each CDR3. D genes are given only for firm matches. Clone size, where shown, is once, few, many, or a class for clones that have expanded.

cdr3_length,j_call,clone_size,d_call,v_call,cdr3_nt,cdr3_aa
14,TRBJ1-5,NA,TRBD1,TRBV7-2,TGTGCCAGCAACCAACAGGGGAGCAATCAGCCCCAGCATTTT,CASNQQGSNQPQHF
12,TRBJ2-7,once,NA,TRBV28,TGTGCCAGCAGTTTTTGGTTGCGGGAGCAGTACTTC,CASSFWLREQYF
14,TRBJ2-5,NA,NA,TRBV19,TGTGCCAGTGGAGGAACAGGAGTAATGGAGACCCAGTACTTC,CASGGTGVMETQYF
13,TRBJ2-5,NA,NA,TRBV19,TGTGCCAGTAGTCCCCGTGGAGTTGAGACCCAGTACTTC,CASSPRGVETQYF
13,TRBJ1-6,NA,NA,TRBV10-3,TGTGCCATCAGAGGGAACAGCCATTCACCCCTCCACTTT,CAIRGNSHSPLHF
13,TRBJ1-1,NA,NA,TRBV9,TGTGCCAGCAGCCTTACAGGGTACACTGAAGCTTTCTTT,CASSLTGYTEAFF
16,TRBJ1-1,NA,NA,TRBV6-1,TGTGCCAGCAGTGACGCCCCCGGGGGCGGGGGGCTTGGGGCTTTCTTT,CASSDAPGGGGLGAFF
15,TRBJ2-1,NA,TRBD2,TRBV27,TGTGCCAGCAGTAGTCTAGCGGGGGGATACAATGAGCAGTTCTTC,CASSSLAGGYNEQFF
16,TRBJ2-4,NA,TRBD2,TRBV19,TGTGCCAGTAGTATGACGGGCGCGGGAGGGCTCGGCATTCAGTACTTC,CASSMTGAGGLGIQYF
13,TRBJ2-3,NA,NA,TRBV14,TGTGCCAGTGGTGTGCACAGCACAGATACGCAGTATTTT,CASGVHSTDTQYF
12,TRBJ1-6,NA,NA,TRBV12-3/TRBV12-4,TGTGCCAGCAGGTCCAGGGATTCACCCCTCCACTTT,CASRSRDSPLHF
13,TRBJ2-7,NA,NA,TRBV7-9,TGTGCCAGCAGCTTGGACAGCACCTACGAGCAGTACTTC,CASSLDSTYEQYF
15,TRBJ2-7,NA,NA,TRBV14,TGTGCCAGCAGCCAACTACAGGTAGCAACCTACGAGCAGTACTTC,CASSQLQVATYEQYF
14,TRBJ1-4,NA,NA,TRBV5-1,TGCGCCAGCAGCTTGGTACAGGGCGGTGAAAAACTGTTTTTT,CASSLVQGGEKLFF
13,TRBJ2-7,NA,NA,TRBV12-3/TRBV12-4,TGTGCCAGCAGTTTAACAACAGCCTACGAGCAGTACTTC,CASSLTTAYEQYF
16,TRBJ2-3,NA,NA,TRBV9,TGTGCCAGCAGCCCCGGGGACTTAAGTGGCAGGGATACGCAGTATTTT,CASSPGDLSGRDTQYF
13,TRBJ1-2,NA,TRBD1,TRBV3-1/TRBV3-2,TGTGCCAGCAGCCTAAAACAGGGGAGTGGCTACACCTTC,CASSLKQGSGYTF
15,TRBJ1-2,NA,TRBD1,TRBV9,TGTGCCAGCAGCGTAGCTGAGGGGGCGAACTATGGCTACACCTTC,CASSVAEGANYGYTF
15,TRBJ2-5,once,TRBD2,TRBV5-1,TGCGCCAGCAGCTTGGTTTCGCTAGCGGAAGAGACCCAGTACTTC,CASSLVSLAEETQYF
16,TRBJ1-6,NA,NA,TRBV11-2,TGTGCCAGCAGCTTAGACTGGAGCTCCTATAATTCACCCCTCCACTTT,CASSLDWSSYNSPLHF
17,TRBJ1-1,NA,NA,TRBV19,TGTGCCAGTAGTTGGACTACAGGGAATCGGGGGAACACTGAAGCTTTCTTT,CASSWTTGNRGNTEAFF
13,TRBJ2-1,NA,TRBD2,TRBV7-3,TGTGCCAGCAGCTGGGCGGGGGGCAATGAGCAGTTCTTC,CASSWAGGNEQFF
15,TRBJ2-7,NA,TRBD1,TRBV6-5,TGTGCCAGCAGTTACTCTGGGACAGGGGGCTACGAGCAGTACTTC,CASSYSGTGGYEQYF
11,TRBJ1-2,NA,NA,TRBV7-9,TGTGCCAGCAGCTCGGGGGCAGGCTACACCTTC,CASSSGAGYTF
14,TRBJ2-5,NA,NA,TRBV7-9,TGTGCCAGCAGCTTACGCGGTCAGGGCGAGACCCAGTACTTC,CASSLRGQGETQYF
15,TRBJ1-6,NA,TRBD1,TRBV27,TGTGCCAGCAGTACGTCACAGGGGGTGAGGACACCCCTCCACTTT,CASSTSQGVRTPLHF
14,TRBJ2-7,NA,NA,TRBV6-5,TGTGCCAGCATTAAGTTGGGGGGTCGCTACGAGCAGTACTTC,CASIKLGGRYEQYF
11,TRBJ1-1,NA,NA,TRBV29-1,TGCAGCCTACTCCGTGGAGGGGAAGCTTTCTTT,CSLLRGGEAFF
13,TRBJ1-4,NA,NA,TRBV28,TGTGCCAGCCGGGGGGGGAATAATGAAAAACTGTTTTTT,CASRGGNNEKLFF
17,TRBJ1-2,NA,TRBD1,TRBV6-4,TGTGCCAGCAGTGACTCGGCTCGGACAGGGGGAAACTATGGCTACACCTTC,CASSDSARTGGNYGYTF
15,TRBJ1-4,once,NA,TRBV24-1,TGTGCCACCAGTGATGCAAGGGACAAGGATGAAAAACTGTTTTTT,CATSDARDKDEKLFF
14,TRBJ2-7,NA,NA,TRBV19,TGTGCCAGTTCCTCGGGGGTCGGAATCTACGAGCAGTACTTC,CASSSGVGIYEQYF
17,TRBJ2-5,NA,NA,TRBV7-2,TGTGCCAGCAGCAAGGGACTCCAAAAGAGTCGTCGAGAGACCCAGTACTTC,CASSKGLQKSRRETQYF
14,TRBJ1-2,NA,TRBD1,TRBV7-9,TGTGCCAGCAGCTTAGTGGACAGGGAGAAGGGCTACACCTTC,CASSLVDREKGYTF
14,TRBJ1-2,NA,NA,TRBV5-1,TGCGCCAGCAGCTTGGACAGGACAGACTATGGCTACACCTTC,CASSLDRTDYGYTF
13,TRBJ1-1,once,NA,TRBV9,TGTGCCAGCAGCGCCACAGGGTACACTGAAGCTTTCTTT,CASSATGYTEAFF
15,TRBJ2-3,once,TRBD2,TRBV24-1,TGTGCCACCAATCTCGCTAGCGGGTCGGAAGATACGCAGTATTTT,CATNLASGSEDTQYF
13,TRBJ2-2,NA,NA,TRBV3-1/TRBV3-2,TGTGCCAGCAGCCTGCGGGAAGGCGGGGAGCTGTTTTTT,CASSLREGGELFF
14,TRBJ1-1,NA,NA,TRBV5-1,TGCGCCAGCAGCCCCGGGACCTCGAACACTGAAGCTTTCTTT,CASSPGTSNTEAFF
13,TRBJ2-3,NA,NA,TRBV7-2,TGTGCCAGCACCTTCAGCACCACGGATACGCAGTATTTT,CASTFSTTDTQYF
15,TRBJ1-3,NA,TRBD1,TRBV7-2,TGTGCCAGCAGCTTACAACAGGGGGCTGGAAACACCATATATTTT,CASSLQQGAGNTIYF